This TCR beta chain was profiled in a study of blood T cell repertoires in COVID-19. Study details: Both acute and convalescent COVID-19 samples were obtained from the United States, Italy and Spain. PBMCs, B-cell-depleted T cells, or T cells were the source of the cDNA or gDNA that made up the material.

Germline V gives CDR1 MDHEN, CDR2 SYDVKM. The CDR3 loop spans 17 amino acids. J lost 6 bases, V lost 6 bases, and 18 bases had no gene match. Methods used by the authors: By means of reference gene primer amplification, nucleated cell counts were estimated. Libraries were prepared by immunoSEQ multiplex PCR; TCRdb keeps only in-frame clonotypes and omits some of them. V, J and clone size are those of that table, while D and trimming were read from the DNA. The sample lists 70,000 to 95,000 clones; around four fifths were seen once. The chain recombines TRBV28 with TRBJ1-1, with 8 bases matching TRBD1. The TCR comes from a man older than 75 with active or convalescent COVID-19. The sequenced sample consisted of peripheral blood. DNA for the CDR3: TGTGCCAGCAGGCCTAGACAGGGGAGTCGGTATGGAGCTGAAGCTTTCTTT. Residues: CASRPRQGSRYGAEAFF. The full variable domain, with the rest looked up from reference TRBV28 and TRBJ1-1, is DVKVTQSSRYLVKRTGEKVFLECVQDMDHENMFWYRQDPGLGLRLIYFSYDVKMKEKGDIPEGYSVSREKKERFSLILESASTNQTSMYLCASRPRQGSRYGAEAFFGQGTRLTVV.